This is a list of T cell receptor beta chains from one sample in a study of blood T cell repertoires in COVID-19. Sequencing was performed with immunoSEQ multiplex PCR; in TCRdb, only in-frame clones are kept and a portion is missing. This table holds roughly 250,000 clones, about 90% found once. The material sequenced was PBMCs or T cells enriched from blood (not recorded which). The receptors originated from a woman between 18 and 30 years old who had recovered from COVID-19. Each CDR3 is given with its conserved first and last residue. A D gene is named only where the DNA matches it firmly. Clone size is shown for a subset of rows, as once, few, many or a class of expanded clone.

V gene	J gene	D gene	clone size	CDR3 protein	CDR3 DNA
TRBV9	TRBJ1-3	-	-	CASGQNSGNTIYF	TGTGCCAGCGGACAGAACTCTGGAAACACCATATATTTT
TRBV27	TRBJ2-4	TRBD2	-	CASSLSLAVKNIQYF	TGTGCCAGCAGTTTAAGTCTAGCGGTAAAAAACATTCAGTACTTC
TRBV28	TRBJ1-5	-	once	CATMFAGGRNQPQHF	TGTGCCACCATGTTCGCGGGAGGTCGGAATCAGCCCCAGCATTTT
TRBV6-5	TRBJ2-7	-	-	CASSYGGLYEQYF	TGTGCCAGCAGTTACGGGGGCCTCTACGAGCAGTACTTC
TRBV5-1	TRBJ1-1	-	once	CASSLAGGREAFF	TGCGCCAGCAGCTTGGCTGGAGGGCGTGAAGCTTTCTTT
TRBV4-3	TRBJ2-1	-	-	CASSQDLEVSYNEQFF	TGCGCCAGCAGCCAAGATCTTGAGGTCTCCTACAATGAGCAGTTCTTC
TRBV28	TRBJ2-1	-	-	CASSLGRYEQFF	TGTGCCAGCAGTTTGGGCAGGTATGAGCAGTTCTTC
TRBV7-8	TRBJ1-2	-	-	CASSLLTNYGYTF	TGTGCCAGCAGCTTATTAACTAACTATGGCTACACCTTC
TRBV13	TRBJ2-7	TRBD2	-	CASSLGGRATYEQYF	TGTGCCAGCAGCTTAGGCGGGAGGGCCACGTACGAGCAGTACTTC
TRBV28	TRBJ2-7	-	-	CASRYGLLGNEQYF	TGTGCCAGCAGGTATGGACTCCTTGGGAACGAGCAGTACTTC
TRBV6-4	TRBJ1-2	-	-	CASSGTGNYGYTF	TGTGCCAGCAGTGGAACAGGGAATTATGGCTACACCTTC
TRBV7-2	TRBJ2-3	TRBD2	-	CASSSSGGADTQYF	TGTGCCAGCAGCTCAAGCGGGGGGGCAGATACGCAGTATTTT
TRBV19	TRBJ2-1	-	-	CASSIPGRSSYNEQFF	TGTGCCAGTAGTATACCGGGGAGAAGCTCCTACAATGAGCAGTTCTTC
TRBV6-5	TRBJ2-5	-	-	CASSPTGGAGETQYF	TGTGCCAGCAGTCCCACTGGGGGGGCAGGAGAGACCCAGTACTTC
TRBV19	TRBJ1-5	TRBD1	-	CASSIGLDRVYF	TGTGCCAGTAGTATTGGGCTCGACAGGGTGTATTTT
TRBV11-2	TRBJ1-3	-	-	CASSSQSSGNTIYF	TGTGCCAGCAGTTCTCAGTCGTCTGGAAACACCATATATTTT
TRBV19	TRBJ1-3	TRBD1	-	CASSQDGTGVSSSGNTIYF	TGTGCCAGTAGTCAAGACGGGACAGGGGTCTCGAGCTCTGGAAACACCATATATTTT
TRBV10-3	TRBJ2-1	-	-	CAISGSRNEQFF	TGTGCCATCAGCGGTAGTCGAAATGAGCAGTTCTTC
TRBV9	TRBJ1-6	TRBD1	-	CASSRGINRGIGYNSPLHF	TGTGCCAGCAGCCGAGGAATTAACAGGGGTATTGGGTATAATTCACCCCTCCACTTT
TRBV3-1/TRBV3-2	TRBJ1-5	TRBD1	-	CASSRGGTEDQPQHF	TGTGCCAGCAGCCGGGGCGGGACAGAGGATCAGCCCCAGCATTTT
TRBV5-6	TRBJ1-1	TRBD1	-	CASSLDTGGDTEAFF	TGTGCCAGCAGCTTGGACACAGGGGGAGACACTGAAGCTTTCTTT
TRBV28	TRBJ1-1	TRBD1	few	CASRTGALETNTEAFF	TGTGCCAGCCGGACAGGGGCCTTGGAGACGAACACTGAAGCTTTCTTT
TRBV2	TRBJ1-2	-	once	CASSALALSDYGYTF	TGTGCCAGCAGCGCCCTGGCATTGTCAGACTATGGCTACACCTTC
TRBV7-2	TRBJ2-7	TRBD1	-	CASSTGTGYEQYF	TGTGCCAGCAGCACCGGGACAGGGTACGAGCAGTACTTC